What follows describes a single TCR beta chain. The antigen is undetermined. These data come from a study of CD8 T cells in ankylosing spondylitis. Quantitative barcoded 5'-RACE was used to prepare TCR beta libraries. TCRdb reprocessed the 5' RACE reads with MiXCR, giving one entry per CDR3 protein. The table has around 220,000 distinct CDR3 sequences, roughly a tenth seen once. Findings and caveats of the study: Clones linked to disease, bearing a CD8+ phenotype, were relatively rare in peripheral blood.

This CDR3 comprises 11 residues. Per the germline V gene, CDR1 is GTSNPN and CDR2 is SVGIG (reference sequence). The germline V and J ends were trimmed by 0 bases and 5 bases, with 4 bases remaining between them. The genes are TRBV30 and TRBJ1-1; D not certain. The material sequenced was blood, either unsorted or a sorted T cell fraction (not recorded which). The TCR originated in a male donor with ankylosing spondylitis or in good health (not recorded which). CDR3 region: CAWSVPTEAFF. The CDR3 DNA reads TGTGCCTGGAGTGTTCCGACTGAAGCTTTCTTT.